This T cell receptor (beta chain) stems from a study of blood T cell repertoires in COVID-19. TCRdb's copy holds only in-frame clones and misses some; the assay was immunoSEQ multiplex PCR. The data hold 150,000 to 200,000 clones, with roughly three quarters observed a single time. CDR1 and CDR2 (germline): MRHNA, SNTAGT. V was clipped by 5 bases and J by 5 bases, with 12 bases between them. The CDR3 is 13 amino acids. The source is a woman aged 45-60 years with acute COVID-19. The sequenced sample consisted of PBMCs or T cells enriched from blood (not recorded which). The rearrangement links TRBV6-4 to TRBJ1-1, with D possibly TRBD1 on 6 matching bases. CDR3 coding DNA: TGTGCCAGCAGTCCCGACAGGCGAACTGAAGCTTTCTTT. It translates to CASSPDRRTEAFF.